This TCR beta chain was profiled in a study of shared clonotypes between healthy human individuals. As for the study in general: Each donor's CD4 naive and CD4 memory cells filled three plates apiece, CD8 naive two, and CD8 memory one. Points from the study as a whole: Only blood underwent sampling, and tissue repertoires likely differ. About 5% of naive CD4 clonotypes were shared across four donors. Generation probability values for non-shared clonotypes were lower than those for clonotypes shared by all four donors.

Trimming pared 0 bases from V and 4 bases from J, leaving 9 bases between. Germline CDR1 SGHTA, CDR2 FQGTGA. CDR3 length: 14 residues. Repertoires were generated with immunoSEQ multiplex PCR, while TCRdb's copy carries only in-frame clones and drops some. The sample shows millions of clones, roughly 93% of them seen only once. About this clone: Antigen specificity is unknown.

This rearrangement joins TRBV7-3 to TRBJ1-1; possibly TRBD1 for D (5 bases). This TCR was sampled from a man younger than 30 in good health. Some clones in this sample may be carry-over from other donors' samples. The sequencing sample was made of naive CD4+ T cells from PBMCs. Subset reported: CD45RA+ positively selected. The CDR3 DNA follows: TGTGCCAGCAGCTTAACGTGGGGGGGCACTGAAGCTTTCTTT. As protein: CASSLTWGGTEAFF.